The rows below give T cell receptor beta chains drawn from one sample of a study of OX40 agonist ivuxolimab in advanced cancers. TCRdb's copy holds only in-frame clones and misses some; the assay was immunoSEQ multiplex PCR. The table shows about 89,000 clones, with around nine tenths occurring only once. The material sequenced was CD4+ or CD8+ T cells sorted from blood, taken in a trial of the OX40 agonist ivuxolimab. The receptors originated from an adult with an advanced solid tumor such as melanoma, head and neck, liver or kidney cancer. The CDR3 runs from the conserved cysteine through the conserved F or W. The D gene is left open where the match is weak. Part of the rows lack a size; the others show once, few, many or a class for expanded clones.

j_call	cdr3_length	v_call	clone_size	d_call	cdr3_aa	cdr3_nt
TRBJ1-5	15	TRBV27	NA	NA	CASSLNRGGHQPQHF	TGTGCCAGCAGTTTGAATCGGGGGGGGCATCAGCCCCAGCATTTT
TRBJ2-1	13	TRBV18	NA	TRBD2	CASSPGGPGEQFF	TGTGCCAGCTCACCGGGAGGGCCGGGTGAGCAGTTCTTC
TRBJ1-4	15	TRBV30	NA	NA	CAWSVRTVTNEKLFF	TGTGCCTGGAGTGTAAGGACAGTAACTAATGAAAAACTGTTTTTT
TRBJ1-2	14	TRBV28	once	NA	CASSSGTENYGYTF	TGTGCCAGCAGTTCAGGGACTGAAAACTATGGCTACACCTTC
TRBJ1-1	15	TRBV5-5	NA	NA	CASSLVENTGLKAFF	TGTGCCAGCAGCTTGGTGGAGAATACGGGCCTCAAAGCTTTCTTT
TRBJ1-2	13	TRBV16	NA	TRBD1	CASSQDRTGGYTF	TGTGCCAGCAGCCAAGACAGGACAGGCGGCTACACCTTC
TRBJ1-1	17	TRBV11-1	NA	NA	CASSITTRGRGNTEAFF	TGTGCCAGCAGCATAACGACTCGGGGGCGAGGGAACACTGAAGCTTTCTTT
TRBJ2-1	15	TRBV7-2	once	NA	CASSLGQGTYNEQFF	TGTGCCAGCAGCTTAGGGCAAGGCACCTACAATGAGCAGTTCTTC
TRBJ1-2	11	TRBV7-8	NA	NA	CASSLGRAETF	TGTGCCAGCAGCTTGGGAAGGGCGGAAACCTTC
TRBJ1-5	15	TRBV11-2	NA	TRBD1	CASSFGQGPNQPQHF	TGTGCCAGCAGCTTTGGACAGGGGCCCAATCAGCCCCAGCATTTT
TRBJ2-2	15	TRBV5-1	NA	TRBD1	CASSLQGQGNGELFF	TGCGCCAGCAGCTTACAGGGACAGGGAAACGGGGAGCTGTTTTTT
TRBJ1-5	17	TRBV27	NA	TRBD1	CASSPLRTGTMNQPQHF	TGTGCCAGCAGCCCATTACGGACAGGGACGATGAATCAGCCCCAGCATTTT